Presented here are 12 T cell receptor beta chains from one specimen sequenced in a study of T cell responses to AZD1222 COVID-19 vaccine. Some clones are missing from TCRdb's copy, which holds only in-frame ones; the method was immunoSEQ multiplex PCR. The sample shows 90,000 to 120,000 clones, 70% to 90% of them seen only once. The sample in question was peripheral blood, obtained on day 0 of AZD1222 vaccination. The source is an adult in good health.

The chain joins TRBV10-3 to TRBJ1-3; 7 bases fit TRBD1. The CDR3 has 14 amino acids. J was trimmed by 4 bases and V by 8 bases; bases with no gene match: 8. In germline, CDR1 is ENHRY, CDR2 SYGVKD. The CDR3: CAIVAPGQGNTIYF. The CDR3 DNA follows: TGTGCCATCGTGGCACCGGGACAGGGAAACACCATATATTTT.

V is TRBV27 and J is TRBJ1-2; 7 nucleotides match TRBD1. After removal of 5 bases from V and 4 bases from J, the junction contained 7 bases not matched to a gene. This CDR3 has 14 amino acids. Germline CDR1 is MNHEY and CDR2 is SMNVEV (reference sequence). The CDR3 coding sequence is TGTGCCAGCAGTCCGGACAGGCGAGGCTATGGCTACACCTTC. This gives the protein CASSPDRRGYGYTF.

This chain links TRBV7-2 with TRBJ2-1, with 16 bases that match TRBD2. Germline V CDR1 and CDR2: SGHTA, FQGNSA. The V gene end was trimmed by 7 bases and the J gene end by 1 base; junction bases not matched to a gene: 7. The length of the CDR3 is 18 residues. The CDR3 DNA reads TGTGCCAGCATGGGAGGGACTAGCGGGAGGGAATCCTACAATGAGCAGTTCTTC. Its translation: CASMGGTSGRESYNEQFF.

The CDR3 loop reads CASHQVGRAPGNEQFF. The CDR3 nucleotides are TGTGCCAGCCACCAGGTCGGGAGGGCCCCGGGTAATGAGCAGTTCTTC. The J gene is TRBJ2-1, the V gene TRBV7-9, with 8 positions matching TRBD2. Germline CDR1 and CDR2: SEHNR and FQNEAQ (reference sequence). There are 16 residues in the CDR3. J gave up 7 bases and V 8 bases, and 16 bases lay outside the gene matches.

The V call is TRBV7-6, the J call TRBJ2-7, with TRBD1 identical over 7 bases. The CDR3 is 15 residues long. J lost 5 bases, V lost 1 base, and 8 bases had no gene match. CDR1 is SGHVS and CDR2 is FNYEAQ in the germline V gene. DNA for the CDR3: TGTGCCAGCAGCTTAGAGACAGGGAAAAGCCACGAGCAGTACTTC. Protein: CASSLETGKSHEQYF.

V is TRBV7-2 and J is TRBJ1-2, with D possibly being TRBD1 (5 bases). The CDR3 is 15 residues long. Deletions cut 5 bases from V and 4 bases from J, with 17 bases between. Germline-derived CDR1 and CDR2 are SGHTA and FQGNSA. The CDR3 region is CASSTATNGGYGYTF. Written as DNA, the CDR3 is TGTGCCAGCAGCACTGCCACAAACGGGGGCTATGGCTACACCTTC.

The DNA for the CDR3 is TGCGCCAGCAGCCAAGTGAATAGCGGGAGTGCAGTCGGCTCCTACGAGCAGTACTTC. Translated: CASSQVNSGSAVGSYEQYF. V and J are TRBV4-1 and TRBJ2-7; 9 bases map to TRBD2. The ends lost 1 base at V and 0 bases at J; junction bases unmatched: 13. This CDR3 has 19 amino acids. Germline loops: CDR1 MGHRA, CDR2 YSYEKL.

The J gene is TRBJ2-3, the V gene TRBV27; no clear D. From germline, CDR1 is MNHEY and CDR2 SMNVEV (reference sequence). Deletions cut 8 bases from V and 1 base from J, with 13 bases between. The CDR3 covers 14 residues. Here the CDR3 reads CASGHPIGTDTQYF. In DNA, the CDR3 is TGTGCCAGCGGTCACCCTATCGGCACAGATACGCAGTATTTT.

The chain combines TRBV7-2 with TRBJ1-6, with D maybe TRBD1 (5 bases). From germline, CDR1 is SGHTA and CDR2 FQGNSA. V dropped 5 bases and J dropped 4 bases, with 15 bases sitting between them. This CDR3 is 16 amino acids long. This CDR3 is CASSTMSGRYNSPLHF. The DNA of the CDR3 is TGTGCCAGCAGCACAATGTCGGGACGTTATAATTCACCCCTCCACTTT. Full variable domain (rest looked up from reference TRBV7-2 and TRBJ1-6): GAGVSQSPSNKVTEKGKDVELRCDPISGHTALYWYRQSLGQGLEFLIYFQGNSAPDKSGLPSDRFSAERTGGSVSTLTIQRTQQEDSAVYLCASSTMSGRYNSPLHFGNGTRLTVT.

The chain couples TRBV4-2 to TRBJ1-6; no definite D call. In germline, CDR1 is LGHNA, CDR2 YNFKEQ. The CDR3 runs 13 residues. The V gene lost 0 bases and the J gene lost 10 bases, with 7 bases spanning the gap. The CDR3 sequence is CASSQEEGSPLHF. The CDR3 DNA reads TGTGCCAGCAGCCAAGAAGAGGGCTCACCCCTCCACTTT.

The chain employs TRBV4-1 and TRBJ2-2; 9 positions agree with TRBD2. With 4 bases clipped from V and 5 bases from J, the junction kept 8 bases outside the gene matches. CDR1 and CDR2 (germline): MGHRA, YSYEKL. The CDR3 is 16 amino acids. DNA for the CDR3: TGCGCCAGCAGCCTCCATAGCGGGAGAGGAACCGGGGAGCTGTTTTTT. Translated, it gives CASSLHSGRGTGELFF.

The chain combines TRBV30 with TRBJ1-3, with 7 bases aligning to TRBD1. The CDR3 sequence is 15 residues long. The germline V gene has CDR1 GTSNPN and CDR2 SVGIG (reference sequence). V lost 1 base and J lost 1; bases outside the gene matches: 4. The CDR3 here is CAWSASTGSGNTIYF. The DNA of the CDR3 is TGTGCCTGGAGTGCATCGACAGGGTCTGGAAACACCATATATTTT. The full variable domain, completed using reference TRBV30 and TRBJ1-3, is SQTIHQWPATLVQPVGSPLSLECTVEGTSNPNLYWYRQAAGRGLQLLFYSVGIGQISSEVPQNLSASRPQDRQFILSSKKLLLSDSGFYLCAWSASTGSGNTIYFGEGSWLTVV.